Shown below are 11 T cell receptor beta chains from a single sample sequenced in a study of monozygotic twins with inflammatory bowel disease (dated by TCRdb to about 2019). Libraries were built with 5' RACE. For sequencing, an Illumina HiSeq 2500 was employed. TCRdb reprocessed the reads and lists each CDR3 protein sequence as a single entry, with no DNA. The sample has around 47,000 distinct CDR3 sequences on record. 4% to 6.5% of the sample is taken by the ten largest. Sequencing was performed on blood. The source is a human donor with ulcerative colitis or Crohn's disease, or a healthy co-twin of an affected twin (not recorded which).

The gene calls are TRBV6-1 and TRBJ1-4; TCRdb proposes TRBD1, but this gene call is untestable without DNA. The CDR3 is made up of 14 amino acids. Germline V lookup: CDR1 MNHNS, CDR2 SASEGT. CDR3: CASRLTGANEKLFF.

This chain links TRBV7-9 with TRBJ2-1; TCRdb lists TRBD2, though no DNA is available to test this call. The CDR3 covers 16 residues. The V gene's germline CDR1 is SEHNR and CDR2 FQNEAQ (reference sequence). CDR3 protein: CASSLDPAGGRPGQFF.

The chain carries TRBV5-1 and TRBJ2-2; TCRdb calls TRBD2, which cannot be checked without DNA. The CDR3 is 14 amino acids. The germline V gene encodes CDR1 SGHRS and CDR2 YFSETQ. The CDR3 reads CASFGGDYPGELFF. The full variable domain, its missing parts supplied by reference TRBV5-1 and TRBJ2-2, is KAGVTQTPRYLIKTRGQQVTLSCSPISGHRSVSWYQQTPGQGLQFLFEYFSETQRNKGNFPGRFSGRQFSNSRSEMNVSTLELGDSALYLCASFGGDYPGELFFGEGSRLTVL.

This sequence joins TRBV7-8 and TRBJ2-2; TCRdb gives TRBD1 as the D gene, but with no DNA this cannot be confirmed. CDR1 and CDR2 (germline): SGHVS, FQNEAQ. CDR3 length equals 14 residues. CDR3 loop: CASSPGGGTGELFF. Variable domain in full (rest from reference TRBV7-8 and TRBJ2-2): GAGVSQSPRYKVAKRGQDVALRCDPISGHVSLFWYQQALGQGPEFLTYFQNEAQLDKSGLPSDRFFAERPEGSVSTLKIQRTQQEDSAVYLCASSPGGGTGELFFGEGSRLTVL.

The chain employs TRBV7-2 and TRBJ1-1. This CDR3 contains 15 residues. CDR1 is SGHTA, CDR2 FQGNSA, per germline. CDR3: CATSRKGGGNTEAFF.

The chain employs TRBV7-3 and TRBJ2-1; TCRdb proposes TRBD1, but this gene call is untestable without DNA. CDR1 is SGHTA, CDR2 FQGTGA, per germline. This CDR3 spans 14 amino acids. CDR3 region: CASSQYQGANEQFF.

This rearrangement joins TRBV6-5 to TRBJ2-5; there is no DNA to check the TCRdb D call of TRBD2. The CDR3 is 14 residues long. Germline V gives CDR1 MNHEY, CDR2 SVGAGI. The CDR3: CASRLYREGETQYF.

The rearrangement joins TRBV12-3 or TRBV12-4 to TRBJ2-7; TCRdb reports TRBD1, a call that lacks DNA to check it against. This CDR3 has 15 amino acids. The CDR3 spells CASSLGSGQGDEQYF.

CDR3 sequence: CASSVGPGQMNTEAFF. The chain is built from TRBV9 and TRBJ1-1; TCRdb returns TRBD1, unconfirmable since there is no DNA. In germline, CDR1 is SGDLS, CDR2 YYNGEE. The CDR3 has 16 amino acids.

The chain is built from TRBV28 and TRBJ1-4; TCRdb outputs TRBD1, but without DNA this stays unchecked. This CDR3 is 14 amino acids long. Germline CDR1 is MDHEN and CDR2 is SYDVKM. The CDR3 is CASSGTGRSEKLFF.

The V and J genes are TRBV24-1 and TRBJ1-2; TCRdb's D call, TRBD1, is unchecked because there is no DNA. The CDR3 runs to 17 residues. Germline lookup yields CDR1 KGHDR and CDR2 SFDVKD. CDR3 residues: CATSDSWTGGTNYGYTF.